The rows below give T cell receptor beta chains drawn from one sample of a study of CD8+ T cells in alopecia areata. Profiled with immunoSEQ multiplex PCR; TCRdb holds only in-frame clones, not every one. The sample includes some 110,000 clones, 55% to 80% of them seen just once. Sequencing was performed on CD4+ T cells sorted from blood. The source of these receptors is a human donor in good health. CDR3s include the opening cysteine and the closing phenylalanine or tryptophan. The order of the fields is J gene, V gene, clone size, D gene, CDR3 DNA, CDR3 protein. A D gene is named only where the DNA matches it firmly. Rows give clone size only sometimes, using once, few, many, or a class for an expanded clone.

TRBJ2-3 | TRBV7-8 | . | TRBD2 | TGTGCCAGCAGCTCCCGCACGGGGGGTAGCACAGATACGCAGTATTTT | CASSSRTGGSTDTQYF
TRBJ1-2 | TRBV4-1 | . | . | TGCGCCAGCAGACCTGGACGGGGCTATGGCTACACCTTC | CASRPGRGYGYTF
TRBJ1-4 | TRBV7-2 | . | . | TGTGCCAGCACCCCCACGGCCTCTAATGAAAAACTGTTTTTT | CASTPTASNEKLFF
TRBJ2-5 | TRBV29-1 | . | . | TGCAGCGTTGGGCGGCTACAAGAGACCCAGTACTTC | CSVGRLQETQYF
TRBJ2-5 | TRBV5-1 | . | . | TGCGCCAGCAGCTTGGTCGTTAATAGCCCAGAGACCCAGTACTTC | CASSLVVNSPETQYF
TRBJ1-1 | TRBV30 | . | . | TGTGCCTGGACCCCGGGACGGTTGAACACTGAAGCTTTCTTT | CAWTPGRLNTEAFF
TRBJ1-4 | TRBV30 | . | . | TGTGCCAGCGGCGGACCTAATGAAAAACTGTTTTTT | CASGGPNEKLFF
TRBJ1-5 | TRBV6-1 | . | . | TGTGCCAGCAGTGAAGTTTATGGACAGCGAGGCAATCAGCCCCAGCATTTT | CASSEVYGQRGNQPQHF
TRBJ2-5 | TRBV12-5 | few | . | TGTGCTAGTGGTTTGGTACAAGGCAGAGGAGGAGAGACCCAGTACTTC | CASGLVQGRGGETQYF
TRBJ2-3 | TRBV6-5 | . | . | TGTGCCAGTCGTGTCGCGTGGGTAGCGGATACGCAGTATTTT | CASRVAWVADTQYF
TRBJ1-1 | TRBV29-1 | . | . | TGCAGCGTTGGAATGAACACTGAAGCTTTCTTT | CSVGMNTEAFF